The sequence of this TCR beta chain was determined in a study of cytomegalovirus exposure and HLA in healthy donors. Overall study findings and caveats: Presence/absence results assume similar sequencing depth per donor, which may not hold. Later analysis suggested links between common viral pathogens and several top significant clusters. Reports described diagnosis of cytomegalovirus status by the classifier as highly specific and sensitive.

PCR primers comprised 60 Vbeta and 13 Jbeta primers. TCRdb's copy holds only in-frame clones and misses some; the assay was immunoSEQ multiplex PCR. The data hold 150,000 or so clones, with roughly three quarters observed a single time. CDR3 length: 14 residues. Trimming pared 4 bases from V and 6 bases from J, leaving 13 bases between. Germline V gene lookup returns CDR1 ENHRY and CDR2 SYGVKD. Only one count was recorded for this clone. Antigen: not known. The V and J genes are TRBV10-3 and TRBJ2-4, with D possibly TRBD2 on 6 matching bases. The specimen sequenced was PBMCs. The sequence derives from a man aged 25-45 years in good health and CMV-seropositive. This CDR3 reads CAISADRDLNIQYF. The DNA of the CDR3 is TGTGCCATCAGTGCAGACCGGGACTTAAACATTCAGTACTTC.